This TCR beta chain originates from a study of T cell changes during pregnancy in multiple sclerosis. The assay was immunoSEQ multiplex PCR, and TCRdb's table has in-frame clones only and misses some. Of approximately 30,000 clones detected, 90% appear once; the ten largest clones hold approximately 12%. From germline, CDR1 is MDHEN and CDR2 SYDVKM. The V end lost 3 bases, the J end lost 3 bases, and 15 bases lay between the germline ends. The CDR3 has 15 residues. The starting material was CD8+ T cells from peripheral blood mononuclear cells, obtained in the first trimester of pregnancy. The chain combines TRBV28 with TRBJ2-7, with a possible D match to TRBD2 (6 bases). This sequence was found in a female donor with multiple sclerosis, enrolled in a pregnancy study. The chain's CDR3 is CASSLEALALYEQYF. Here the CDR3 DNA reads TGTGCCAGCAGTTTGGAGGCACTAGCTCTCTACGAGCAGTACTTC.